This T cell receptor beta chain derives from a study of blood T cell repertoires in COVID-19. Across the whole study: T cells, B-cell-depleted T cells, or PBMCs provided the cDNA or gDNA that served as material.

Clones were read by immunoSEQ multiplex PCR, and TCRdb kept only the in-frame ones, dropping some. Seen here are roughly 150,000 clones, roughly 83% observed once, and the top ten hold roughly 4.9%. Cohorts were assigned according to the clinical history that participants reported. The CDR3 has 16 amino acids. The V gene end was trimmed by 1 base and the J gene end by 5 bases; junction bases not matched to a gene: 6. Germline V gene data show CDR1 as SGHVS and CDR2 as FQNEAQ. The sequenced sample consisted of PBMCs or T cells enriched from blood (not recorded which). The chain employs TRBV7-8 and TRBJ2-1, with 9 bases aligning to TRBD2. The TCR originated in a man in his sixties or seventies who had been exposed to COVID-19. The CDR3 DNA follows: TGTGCCAGCAGCTTAGGGGGCCTAGCGGGGCACAATGAGCAGTTCTTC. Translation gives CASSLGGLAGHNEQFF. The full variable domain, with the rest looked up from reference TRBV7-8 and TRBJ2-1, is GAGVSQSPRYKVAKRGQDVALRCDPISGHVSLFWYQQALGQGPEFLTYFQNEAQLDKSGLPSDRFFAERPEGSVSTLKIQRTQQEDSAVYLCASSLGGLAGHNEQFFGPGTRLTVL.